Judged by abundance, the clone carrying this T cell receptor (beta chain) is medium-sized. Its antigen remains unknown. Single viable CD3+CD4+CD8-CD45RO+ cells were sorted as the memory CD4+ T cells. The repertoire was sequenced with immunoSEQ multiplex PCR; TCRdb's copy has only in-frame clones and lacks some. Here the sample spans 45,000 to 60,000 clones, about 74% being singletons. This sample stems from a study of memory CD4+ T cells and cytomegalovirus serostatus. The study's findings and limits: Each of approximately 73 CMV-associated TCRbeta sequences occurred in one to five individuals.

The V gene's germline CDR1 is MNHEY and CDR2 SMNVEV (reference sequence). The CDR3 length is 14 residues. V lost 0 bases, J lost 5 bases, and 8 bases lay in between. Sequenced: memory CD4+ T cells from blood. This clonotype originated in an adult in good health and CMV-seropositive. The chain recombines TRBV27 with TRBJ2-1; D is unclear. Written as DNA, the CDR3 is TGTGCCAGCAGTTTATCCAGGCTTAACAATGAGCAGTTCTTC. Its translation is CASSLSRLNNEQFF.